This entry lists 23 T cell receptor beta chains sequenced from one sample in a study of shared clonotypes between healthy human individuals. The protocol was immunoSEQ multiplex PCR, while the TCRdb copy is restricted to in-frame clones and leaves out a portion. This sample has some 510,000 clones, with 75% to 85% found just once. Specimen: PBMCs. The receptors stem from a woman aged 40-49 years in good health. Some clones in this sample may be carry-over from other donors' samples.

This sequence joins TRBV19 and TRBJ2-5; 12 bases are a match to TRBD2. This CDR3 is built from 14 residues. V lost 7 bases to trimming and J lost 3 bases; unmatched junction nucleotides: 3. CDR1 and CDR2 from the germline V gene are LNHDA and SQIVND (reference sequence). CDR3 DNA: TGTGCCAGTACTCGACTAGCGGGAGAAGAGACCCAGTACTTC. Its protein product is CASTRLAGEETQYF. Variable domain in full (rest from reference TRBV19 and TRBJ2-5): DGGITQSPKYLFRKEGQNVTLSCEQNLNHDAMYWYRQDPGQGLRLIYYSQIVNDFQKGDIAEGYSVSREKKESFPLTVTSAQKNPTAFYLCASTRLAGEETQYFGPGTRLLVL.

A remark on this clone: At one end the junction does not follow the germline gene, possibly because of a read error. This CDR3 is CAISEVQESQYF. CDR3 bases: TGTGCCATCAGTGAAGTGCAAGAGTCCCAGTACTTC. This chain links TRBV10-3 with TRBJ2-5; D uncertain. CDR1 is ENHRY, CDR2 SYGVKD, per germline. The CDR3 runs to 12 residues.

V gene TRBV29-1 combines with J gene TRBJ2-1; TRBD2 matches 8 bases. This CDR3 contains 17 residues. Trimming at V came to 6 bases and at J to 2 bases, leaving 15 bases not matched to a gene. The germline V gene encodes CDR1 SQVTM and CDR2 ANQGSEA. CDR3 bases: TGCAGCGTACCGGGGGGGAGTATCTGGGAGACCTACAATGAGCAGTTCTTC. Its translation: CSVPGGSIWETYNEQFF.

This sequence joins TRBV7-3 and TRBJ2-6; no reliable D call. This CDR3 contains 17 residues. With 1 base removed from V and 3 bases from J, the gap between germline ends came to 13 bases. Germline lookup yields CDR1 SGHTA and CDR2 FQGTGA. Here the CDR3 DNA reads TGTGCCAGCAGCTTAATGGCAGGCTTTGGTGGGGCCAACGTCCTGACTTTC. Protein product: CASSLMAGFGGANVLTF. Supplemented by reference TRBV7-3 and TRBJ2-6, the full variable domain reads GAGVSQTPSNKVTEKGKYVELRCDPISGHTALYWYRQSLGQGPEFLIYFQGTGAADDSGLPNDRFFAVRPEGSVSTLKIQRTERGDSAVYLCASSLMAGFGGANVLTFGAGSRLTVL.

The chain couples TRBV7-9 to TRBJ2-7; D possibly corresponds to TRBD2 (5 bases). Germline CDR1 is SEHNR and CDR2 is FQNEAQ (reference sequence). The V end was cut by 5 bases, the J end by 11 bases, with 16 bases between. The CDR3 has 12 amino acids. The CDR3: CASSAGKGAEYF. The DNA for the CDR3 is TGTGCCAGCAGCGCCGGGAAAGGCGCCGAGTACTTC.

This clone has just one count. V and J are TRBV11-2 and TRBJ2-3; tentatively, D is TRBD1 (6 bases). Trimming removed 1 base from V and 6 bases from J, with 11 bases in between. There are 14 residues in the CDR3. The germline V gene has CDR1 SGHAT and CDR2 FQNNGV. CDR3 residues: CASSLGYQGDTQYF. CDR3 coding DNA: TGTGCCAGCAGCTTAGGCTATCAGGGGGATACGCAGTATTTT.

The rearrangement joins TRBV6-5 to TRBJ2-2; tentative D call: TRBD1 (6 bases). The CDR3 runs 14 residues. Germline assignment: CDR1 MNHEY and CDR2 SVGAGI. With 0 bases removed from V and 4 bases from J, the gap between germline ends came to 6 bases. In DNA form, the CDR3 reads TGTGCCAGCAGTTACTCAGGGGGCACCGGGGAGCTGTTTTTT. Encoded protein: CASSYSGGTGELFF.

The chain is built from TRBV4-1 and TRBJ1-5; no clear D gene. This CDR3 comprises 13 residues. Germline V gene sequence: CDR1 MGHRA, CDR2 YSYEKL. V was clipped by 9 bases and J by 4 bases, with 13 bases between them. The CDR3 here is CASSKDGNQPQHF. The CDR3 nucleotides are TGCGCCAGTTCTAAGGACGGAAATCAGCCCCAGCATTTT.

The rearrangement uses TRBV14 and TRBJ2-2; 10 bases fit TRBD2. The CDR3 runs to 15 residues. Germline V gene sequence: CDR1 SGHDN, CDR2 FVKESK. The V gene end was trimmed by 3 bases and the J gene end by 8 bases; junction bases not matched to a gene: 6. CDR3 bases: TGTGCCAGCAGCCAGGTGCTAGCGGGAGTAGGGGAGCTGTTTTTT. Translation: CASSQVLAGVGELFF.

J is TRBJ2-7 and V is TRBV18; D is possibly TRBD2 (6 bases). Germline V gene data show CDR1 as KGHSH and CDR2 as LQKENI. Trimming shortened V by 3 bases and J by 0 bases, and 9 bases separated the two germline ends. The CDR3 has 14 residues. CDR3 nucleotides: TGTGCCAGCTCACCGGGACTGAACTCCTACGAGCAGTACTTC. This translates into CASSPGLNSYEQYF.

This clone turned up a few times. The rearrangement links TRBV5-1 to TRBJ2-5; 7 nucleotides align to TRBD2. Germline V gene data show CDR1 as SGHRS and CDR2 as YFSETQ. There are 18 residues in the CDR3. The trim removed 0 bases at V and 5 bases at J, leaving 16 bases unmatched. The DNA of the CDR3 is TGCGCCAGCAGCTTGGCCGCCATGGGGACTAAAGCGGGGGAGACCCAGTACTTC. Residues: CASSLAAMGTKAGETQYF.

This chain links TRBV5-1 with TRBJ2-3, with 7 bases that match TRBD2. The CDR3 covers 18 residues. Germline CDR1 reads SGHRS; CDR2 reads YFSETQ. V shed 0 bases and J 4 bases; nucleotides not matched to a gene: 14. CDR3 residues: CASSLGRVPSLAADTQYF. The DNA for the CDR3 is TGCGCCAGCAGCTTGGGGAGGGTGCCGAGTCTAGCGGCAGATACGCAGTATTTT.

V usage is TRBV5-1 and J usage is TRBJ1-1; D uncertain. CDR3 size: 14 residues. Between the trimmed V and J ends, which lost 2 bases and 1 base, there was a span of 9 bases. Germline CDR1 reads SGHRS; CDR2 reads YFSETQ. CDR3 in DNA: TGCGCCAGCAGCTTTGACGGCCAGAACACTGAAGCTTTCTTT. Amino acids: CASSFDGQNTEAFF.

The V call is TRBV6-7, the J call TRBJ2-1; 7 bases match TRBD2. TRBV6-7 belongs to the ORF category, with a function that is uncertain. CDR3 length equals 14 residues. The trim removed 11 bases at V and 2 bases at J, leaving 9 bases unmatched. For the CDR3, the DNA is TGTGCCGTCTGTCCTAGCGGACCCTACAATGAGCAGTTCTTC. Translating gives CAVCPSGPYNEQFF.

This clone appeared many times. The CDR3 reads CASSDSPDTDTQYF. The CDR3 DNA reads TGTGCCAGCAGTGACTCCCCGGACACAGATACGCAGTATTTT. The V and J genes are TRBV6-4 and TRBJ2-3; D unclear. V lost 0 bases to trimming and J lost 2 bases, with 6 bases between them. The CDR3 is 14 amino acids. Per germline, CDR1 MRHNA and CDR2 SNTAGT.

The CDR3 DNA reads TGTGCCAGCAGTTACAGACAGGGTTGGTCCTACAATGAGCAGTTCTTC. Its protein is CASSYRQGWSYNEQFF. The chain combines TRBV27 with TRBJ2-1; 7 bases match TRBD1. CDR3 length equals 16 residues. The V and J ends lost 4 bases and 1 base, in that order; junction bases with no gene match: 7. CDR1 and CDR2 (germline): MNHEY, SMNVEV (reference sequence).

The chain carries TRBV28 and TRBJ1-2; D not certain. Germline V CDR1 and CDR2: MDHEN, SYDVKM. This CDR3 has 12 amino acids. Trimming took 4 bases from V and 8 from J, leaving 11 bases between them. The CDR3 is CASSSLPLGYTF. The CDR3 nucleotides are TGTGCCAGCAGTTCCCTCCCCCTGGGCTACACCTTC.

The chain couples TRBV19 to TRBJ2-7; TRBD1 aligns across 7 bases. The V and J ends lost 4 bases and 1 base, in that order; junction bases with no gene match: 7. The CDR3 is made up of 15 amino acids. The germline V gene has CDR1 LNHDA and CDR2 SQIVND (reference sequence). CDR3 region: CASSRSAGGSYEQYF. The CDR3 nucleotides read TGTGCCAGTAGTAGGTCGGCAGGGGGTTCCTACGAGCAGTACTTC.

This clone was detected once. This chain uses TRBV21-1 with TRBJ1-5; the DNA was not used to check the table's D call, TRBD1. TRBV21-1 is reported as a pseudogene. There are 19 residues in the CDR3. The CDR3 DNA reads TGTGCCAGCAGCAAATCCGACAGGGTTAGTAGCTGTGGCAATCAGCCCCAGCATTTT. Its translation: CASSKSDRVSSCGNQPQHF.

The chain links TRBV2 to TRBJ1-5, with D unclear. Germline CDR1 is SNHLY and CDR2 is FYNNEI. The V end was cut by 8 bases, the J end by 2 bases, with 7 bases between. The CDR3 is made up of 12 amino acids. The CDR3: CASAEGNQPQHF. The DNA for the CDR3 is TGTGCCAGCGCGGAGGGCAATCAGCCCCAGCATTTT.

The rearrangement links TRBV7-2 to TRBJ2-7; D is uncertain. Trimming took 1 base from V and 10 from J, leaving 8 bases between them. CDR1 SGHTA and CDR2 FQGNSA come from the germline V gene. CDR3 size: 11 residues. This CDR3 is CASSLVVDQYF. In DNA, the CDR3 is TGTGCCAGCAGCTTAGTGGTAGATCAGTACTTC.

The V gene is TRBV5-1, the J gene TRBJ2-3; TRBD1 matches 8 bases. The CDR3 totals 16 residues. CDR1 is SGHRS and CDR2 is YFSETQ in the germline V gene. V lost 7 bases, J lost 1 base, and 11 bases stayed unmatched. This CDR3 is CASRAAPGQGTDTQYF. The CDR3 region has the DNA TGCGCCAGCCGAGCCGCGCCGGGACAGGGCACAGATACGCAGTATTTT.

CDR3 sequence: CAISEGLAGGEQYF. The CDR3 DNA sequence: TGTGCCATCAGTGAGGGACTAGCGGGAGGCGAGCAGTACTTC. The chain uses TRBV10-3 and TRBJ2-7; 14 nucleotides agree with TRBD2. The CDR3 length is 14 residues. The germline gives CDR1 ENHRY, CDR2 SYGVKD. V lost 2 bases and J lost 6; bases outside the gene matches: 0.